These 20 T cell receptor beta chains came from one sample sequenced in a study of breast tumors, draining lymph nodes, adjacent tissues. Breast cancer patients provided tissue from their axillary draining lymph nodes. MiXCR, applied by TCRdb to the multiplex PCR reads, yields one record per CDR3 protein. The data hold hundreds of thousands of distinct CDR3 sequences, with about a third observed a single time. The sample taken for sequencing was axillary lymph node tissue. All receptors derive from a female donor with breast cancer. Some clones in this sample may be carry-over from other donors' samples.

The V and J genes are TRBV6-1 and TRBJ2-3; TRBD2 matches at 12 bases. The CDR3 is 17 amino acids. Germline-derived CDR1 and CDR2 are MNHNS and SASEGT. V was clipped by 7 bases and J by 5 bases; unmatched bases: 13. CDR3 sequence reads: CASKLAGGAYQGDTQYF. CDR3 sequence (DNA): TGTGCCAGCAAACTAGCGGGAGGCGCTTATCAGGGAGATACGCAGTATTTT.

This clonotype was recorded many times. This chain uses TRBV9 with TRBJ2-6; D not resolved. Germline CDR1 reads SGDLS; CDR2 reads YYNGEE. The length of the CDR3 is 18 residues. Trimming shortened V by 0 bases and J by 0 bases, and 13 bases separated the two germline ends. The CDR3 nucleotides are TGTGCCAGCAGCGTAGAAAAAGGATTAAACTCTGGGGCCAACGTCCTGACTTTC. This codes for CASSVEKGLNSGANVLTF.

There are many counts of this clonotype. The chain is built from TRBV6-2 or TRBV6-3 and TRBJ1-2, with D unclear. The length of the CDR3 is 14 residues. CDR1 is MNHEY, CDR2 SVGEGT, per germline. V was cut by 5 bases and J by 2 bases, with 12 bases left in between. The CDR3 loop reads CASSPTPGNYGYTF. As DNA, the CDR3 is TGTGCCAGCAGTCCTACTCCCGGGAACTATGGCTACACCTTC.

The genes are TRBV30 and TRBJ1-4; no firm D call. Germline lookup yields CDR1 GTSNPN and CDR2 SVGIG (reference sequence). The CDR3 has 11 amino acids. Trimming stripped 0 bases from V and 8 bases from J, with 4 bases between. The CDR3: CAWSVGEKLFF. The CDR3 nucleotides read TGTGCCTGGAGTGTGGGCGAAAAACTGTTTTTT.

There are many counts of this clonotype. Possible read error: a much larger clone is one base away. This chain joins TRBV9 and TRBJ1-6, with D possibly being TRBD1 (6 bases). Germline values: CDR1 SGDLS, CDR2 YYNGEE. This CDR3 has 15 amino acids. The CDR3 DNA sequence: TGTGCCAGCAGCGTAGCCAGGGGAGGGAATTCACCCCCCCACTTT. Its protein product is CASSVARGGNSPPHF.

The V gene is TRBV7-9, the J gene TRBJ1-5, with a weak D call TRBD1 (5 bases). Trimming cost V 6 bases and J 7 bases, with 22 bases left between them. Germline V lookup: CDR1 SEHNR, CDR2 FQNEAQ (reference sequence). This CDR3 comprises 16 residues. The CDR3 bases are TGTGCCAGCAGGTGCAAGGTTCGAGGGGATCGCCAGCCCCAGCATTTT. Amino acids: CASRCKVRGDRQPQHF.

Note on this clonotype: At one boundary the junction diverges from the germline segment, which might be a read error. This chain connects TRBV20-1 to TRBJ2-3; the D gene could be TRBD1 or TRBD2 (5 bases each). The length of the CDR3 is 15 residues. Germline-derived CDR1 and CDR2 are DFQATT and SNEGSKA (reference sequence). In nucleotides, the CDR3 is TGCAGTGCTGGAGACCGGGACCTGGGTGCAGATACGCAGTATTTT. This translates into CSAGDRDLGADTQYF.

The chain couples TRBV5-1 to TRBJ2-3; tentatively, D is TRBD1 or TRBD2 (5 bases each). This CDR3 has 14 residues. V was clipped by 0 bases and J by 11 bases, with 16 bases between them. From germline, CDR1 is SGHRS and CDR2 YFSETQ. The CDR3 sequence: CASSLGDLHNEQYF. The CDR3 nucleotides are TGCGCCAGCAGCTTGGGGGACCTCCACAATGAGCAGTATTTT.

Ten or more counts support this clonotype. The CDR3 reads CASSLGGGSQPQHF. Here the CDR3 DNA reads TGTGCCAGCAGTTTAGGGGGAGGTAGTCAGCCCCAGCATTTT. The genes are TRBV12-3 or TRBV12-4 and TRBJ1-5; D not certain. The CDR3 is 14 residues long. V gave up 1 base and J gave up 6 bases, with 10 bases separating them.

This clonotype was detected many times. This chain connects TRBV20-1 to TRBJ2-2; 9 bases align to TRBD2. Germline-derived CDR1 and CDR2 are DFQATT and SNEGSKA (reference sequence). The V segment lost 6 bases and the J segment 1 base; nucleotides outside the gene matches: 9. CDR3 length equals 16 residues. DNA for the CDR3: TGCAGTGCCCTTGGGAGCGGGAGGAGGAACACCGGGGAGCTGTTTTTT. It translates to CSALGSGRRNTGELFF.

This clonotype was counted ten times or more. This chain joins TRBV28 and TRBJ1-3, with TRBD1 as a possible D gene (5 bases). The V and J ends lost 1 base and 4 bases respectively, with 11 bases between them. This CDR3 has 15 amino acids. The germline CDR1 and CDR2 sequences are MDHEN and SYDVKM. The CDR3 sequence: CASSLFGARGNTIYF. CDR3 nucleotides: TGTGCCAGCAGTTTATTTGGGGCGCGGGGAAACACCATATATTTT.

This clonotype showed up many times. The chain has TRBV11-2 and TRBJ2-1; 7 bases are shared with TRBD2. Germline V gene data show CDR1 as SGHAT and CDR2 as FQNNGV. This CDR3 contains 14 residues. V was clipped by 2 bases and J by 5 bases; unmatched bases: 3. CDR3 amino acids: CASSLLGGNNEQFF. For the CDR3, the DNA is TGTGCCAGCAGCTTACTCGGGGGGAACAATGAGCAGTTCTTC.

This clonotype occurred many times. This sequence joins TRBV11-2 and TRBJ2-1; D perhaps matches TRBD2 (5 bases). Trimming shortened V by 4 bases and J by 8 bases, and 18 bases separated the two germline ends. Germline loops: CDR1 SGHAT, CDR2 FQNNGV. There are 15 residues in the CDR3. CDR3 region: CASSSYLRGQDEQFF. CDR3 DNA: TGTGCCAGCAGCTCCTACCTCAGAGGGCAAGATGAGCAGTTCTTC. The whole variable domain, filled in from reference TRBV11-2 and TRBJ2-1, reads EAGVAQSPRYKIIEKRQSVAFWCNPISGHATLYWYQQILGQGPKLLIQFQNNGVVDDSQLPKDRFSAERLKGVDSTLKIQPAKLEDSAVYLCASSSYLRGQDEQFFGPGTRLTVL.

This clonotype was detected once. Germline and junction disagree at one end, which may indicate a read error. The V gene is TRBV9, the J gene TRBJ2-3; possibly TRBD1 for D (6 bases). The CDR3 loop spans 15 amino acids. Germline-derived CDR1 and CDR2 are SGDLS and YYNGEE. The CDR3 DNA is TGTGCCAGCAGCGTGCTGGACAGAAGCACAGATACGCAGTGCTTT. It is translated as CASSVLDRSTDTQCF.

This clonotype has just a few counts. V and J are TRBV6-2 or TRBV6-3 and TRBJ1-5, with D possibly being TRBD1 (5 bases). The germline CDR1 and CDR2 sequences are MNHEY and SVGEGT. Trimming removed 7 bases from V and 2 bases from J, with 15 bases in between. CDR3 length: 15 amino acids. This chain's CDR3 is CASTKGQGRNQPQHF. The CDR3 DNA reads TGTGCCAGCACTAAGGGCCAGGGACGCAATCAGCCCCAGCATTTT.

This chain uses TRBV3-1 with TRBJ2-3; 12 nucleotides match TRBD2. The germline gives CDR1 LGHDT, CDR2 YNNKEL (reference sequence). This CDR3 is 14 amino acids long. J lost 10 bases, V lost 4 bases, and 6 bases had no gene match. The chain's CDR3 is CASSPLAGGNAQYF. CDR3 sequence (DNA): TGTGCCAGCAGCCCTCTAGCGGGAGGGAATGCGCAGTATTTT.

CDR3 protein: CASSPQRVGDTQYF. The CDR3 DNA is TGCGCCAGCAGCCCCCAGCGGGTAGGAGACACCCAGTACTTC. The V call is TRBV5-1, the J call TRBJ2-5, with D possibly matching TRBD2 (6 bases). The germline V gene encodes CDR1 SGHRS and CDR2 YFSETQ. The CDR3 covers 14 residues. With 4 bases removed from V and 8 bases from J, the gap between germline ends came to 18 bases.

The chain uses TRBV7-2 and TRBJ2-3; TRBD2 might be the D (7 bases). V was cut by 5 bases and J by 1 base, with 28 bases left in between. The CDR3 totals 20 residues. Germline V gives CDR1 SGHTA, CDR2 FQGNSA. The CDR3 bases are TGTGCCAGCAGCCGCGGGGGCGCTTCGACCTACGAGCAGTGCACAGATACGCAGTATTTT. Its translation: CASSRGGASTYEQCTDTQYF.

This clonotype has a count of ten or more. The chain uses TRBV5-8 and TRBJ1-4, with 11 bases matching TRBD1. From germline, CDR1 is SGHTS and CDR2 YDEGEE. CDR3 length: 15 amino acids. V trimming: 1 base; J trimming: 6 bases; junction bases outside the gene matches: 2. The CDR3 nucleotides are TGTGCCAGCAGCTTGCCGGGACAGGGGGATGAAAAACTGTTTTTT. It translates to CASSLPGQGDEKLFF.

This chain connects TRBV7-2 to TRBJ2-3; D might be TRBD2 (6 bases). The germline CDR1 and CDR2 sequences are SGHTA and FQGNSA. The CDR3 has 13 residues. The V and J ends lost 4 bases and 6 bases respectively, with 11 bases between them. CDR3 DNA: TGTGCCAGCAGCTCGACTAGTAAGGATACGCAGTATTTT. Translating gives CASSSTSKDTQYF.